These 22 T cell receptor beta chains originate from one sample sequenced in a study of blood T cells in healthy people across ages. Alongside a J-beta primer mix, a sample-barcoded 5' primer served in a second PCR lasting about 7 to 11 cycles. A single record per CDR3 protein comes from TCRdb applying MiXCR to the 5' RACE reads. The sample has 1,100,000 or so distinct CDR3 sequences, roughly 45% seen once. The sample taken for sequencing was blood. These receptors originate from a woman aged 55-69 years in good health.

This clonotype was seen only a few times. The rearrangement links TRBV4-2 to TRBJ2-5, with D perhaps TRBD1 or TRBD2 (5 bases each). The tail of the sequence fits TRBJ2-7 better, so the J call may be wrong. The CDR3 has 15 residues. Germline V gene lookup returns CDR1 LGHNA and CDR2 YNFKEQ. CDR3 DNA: TGTGCCAGCAGCCAAGGGGGCATCGGGGCCTACGAGCAGTACTTC. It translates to CASSQGGIGAYEQYF.

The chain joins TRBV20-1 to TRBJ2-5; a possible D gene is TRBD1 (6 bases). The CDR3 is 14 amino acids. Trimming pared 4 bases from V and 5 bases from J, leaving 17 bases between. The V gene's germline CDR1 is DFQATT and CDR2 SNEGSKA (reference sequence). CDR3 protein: CSANTGNPAETQYF. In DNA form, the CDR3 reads TGCAGTGCTAACACAGGGAACCCGGCGGAGACCCAGTACTTC.

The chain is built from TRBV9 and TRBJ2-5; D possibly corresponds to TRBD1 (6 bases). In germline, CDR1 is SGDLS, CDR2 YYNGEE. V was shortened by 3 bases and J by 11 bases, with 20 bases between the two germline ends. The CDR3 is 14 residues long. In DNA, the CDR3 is TGTGCCAGCAGCGGGGCAGGGGAGATCGATGAGCAGTACTTC. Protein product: CASSGAGEIDEQYF.

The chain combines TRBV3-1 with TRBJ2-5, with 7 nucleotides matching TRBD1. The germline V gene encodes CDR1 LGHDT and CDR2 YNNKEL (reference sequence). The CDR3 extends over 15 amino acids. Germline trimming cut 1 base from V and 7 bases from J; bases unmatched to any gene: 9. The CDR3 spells CASSQVPDRVGTQYF. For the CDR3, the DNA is TGTGCCAGCAGCCAAGTGCCAGACAGGGTTGGGACCCAGTACTTC.

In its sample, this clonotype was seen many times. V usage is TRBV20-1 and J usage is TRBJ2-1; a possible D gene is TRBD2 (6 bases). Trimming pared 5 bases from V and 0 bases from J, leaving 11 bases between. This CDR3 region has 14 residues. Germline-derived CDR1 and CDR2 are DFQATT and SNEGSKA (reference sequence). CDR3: CSAEGLSSYNEQFF. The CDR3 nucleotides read TGCAGTGCTGAGGGACTGAGCTCCTACAATGAGCAGTTCTTC.

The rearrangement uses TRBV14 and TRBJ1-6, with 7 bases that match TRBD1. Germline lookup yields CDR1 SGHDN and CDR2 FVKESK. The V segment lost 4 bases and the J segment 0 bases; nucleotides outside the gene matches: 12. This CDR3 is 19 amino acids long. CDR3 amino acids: CASSPTGKELGSYNSPLHF. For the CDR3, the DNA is TGTGCCAGCAGCCCGACAGGGAAAGAACTAGGCTCCTATAATTCACCCCTCCACTTT.

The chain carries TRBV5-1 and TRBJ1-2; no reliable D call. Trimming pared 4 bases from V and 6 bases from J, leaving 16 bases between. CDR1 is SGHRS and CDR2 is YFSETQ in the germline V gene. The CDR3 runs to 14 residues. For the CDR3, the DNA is TGCGCCAGCAGCCTCTTGACGGGAGTGAATGGCTACACCTTC. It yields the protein CASSLLTGVNGYTF.

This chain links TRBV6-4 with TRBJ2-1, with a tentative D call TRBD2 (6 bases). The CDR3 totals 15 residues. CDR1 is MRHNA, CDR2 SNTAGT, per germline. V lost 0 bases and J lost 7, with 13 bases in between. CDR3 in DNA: TGTGCCAGCAGTGACTCGGGGGGACCGAGGAATGAGCAGTTCTTC. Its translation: CASSDSGGPRNEQFF.

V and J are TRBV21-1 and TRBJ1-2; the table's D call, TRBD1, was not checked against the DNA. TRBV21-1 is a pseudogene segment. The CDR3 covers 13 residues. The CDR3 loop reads CASSKADSYGYTF. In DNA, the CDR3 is TGTGCCAGCAGCAAAGCGGACAGCTATGGCTACACCTTC.

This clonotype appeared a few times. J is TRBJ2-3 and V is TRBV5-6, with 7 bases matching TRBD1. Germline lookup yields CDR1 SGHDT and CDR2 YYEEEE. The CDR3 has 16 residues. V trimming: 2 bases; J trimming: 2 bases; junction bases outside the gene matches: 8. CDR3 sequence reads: CASSFTGEWSTDTQYF. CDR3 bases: TGTGCCAGCAGCTTTACAGGGGAATGGTCCACAGATACGCAGTATTTT.

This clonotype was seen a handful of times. DNA for the CDR3: TGCAGCGCCGGGACGGTGACGGAGACCCAGTACTTC. Translated: CSAGTVTETQYF. This sequence joins TRBV29-1 and TRBJ2-5; D could derive from TRBD1 or TRBD2 (5 bases each). Germline lookup yields CDR1 SQVTM and CDR2 ANQGSEA. Trimming left V 7 bases short and J 5 bases short, with 14 bases between. The CDR3 covers 12 residues.

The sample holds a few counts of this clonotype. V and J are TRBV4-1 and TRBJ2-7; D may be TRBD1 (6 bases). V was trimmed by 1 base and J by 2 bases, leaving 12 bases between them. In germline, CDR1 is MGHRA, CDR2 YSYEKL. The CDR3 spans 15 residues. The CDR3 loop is CASSQGQGIAYEQYF. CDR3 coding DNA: TGCGCCAGCAGCCAAGGGCAGGGGATAGCCTACGAGCAGTACTTC.

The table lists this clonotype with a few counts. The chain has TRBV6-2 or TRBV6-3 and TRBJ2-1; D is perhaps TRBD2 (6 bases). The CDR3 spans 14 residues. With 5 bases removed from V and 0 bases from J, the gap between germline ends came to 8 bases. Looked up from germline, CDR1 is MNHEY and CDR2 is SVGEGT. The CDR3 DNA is TGTGCCAGCAGTGAGACTAGCTCCTACAATGAGCAGTTCTTC. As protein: CASSETSSYNEQFF.

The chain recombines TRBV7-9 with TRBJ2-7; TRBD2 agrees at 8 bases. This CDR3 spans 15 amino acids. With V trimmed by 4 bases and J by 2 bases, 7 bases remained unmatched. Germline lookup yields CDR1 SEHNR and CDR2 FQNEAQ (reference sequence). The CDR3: CASSSSFGRAYEQYF. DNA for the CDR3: TGTGCCAGCAGCTCCAGTTTCGGGAGGGCCTACGAGCAGTACTTC.

CDR3 sequence (DNA): TGTGCTAGTGGTCCCGGACTAGCGGGAATCACAGATACGCAGTATTTT. Translating it yields CASGPGLAGITDTQYF. The chain uses TRBV12-5 and TRBJ2-3; 12 positions agree with TRBD2. V shed 5 bases and J 2 bases; nucleotides not matched to a gene: 5. The germline V gene has CDR1 LGHNT and CDR2 FRNRAP. CDR3 length: 16 amino acids.

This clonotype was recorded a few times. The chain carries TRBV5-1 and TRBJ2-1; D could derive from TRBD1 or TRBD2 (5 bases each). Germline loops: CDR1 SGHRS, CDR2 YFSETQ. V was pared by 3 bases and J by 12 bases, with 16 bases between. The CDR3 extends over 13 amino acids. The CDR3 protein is CASSSQGREGQFF. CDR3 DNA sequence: TGCGCCAGCAGCTCTCAGGGACGTGAGGGGCAGTTCTTC.

The CDR3 DNA sequence: TGTGCCACCAATCAGGGCACAGATACGCAGTATTTT. Translation gives CATNQGTDTQYF. The chain couples TRBV24-1 to TRBJ2-3; D gene unclear. CDR1 and CDR2 from the germline V gene are KGHDR and SFDVKD. Trimming removed 8 bases at V and 1 base at J, with 6 bases between. The CDR3 extends over 12 amino acids.

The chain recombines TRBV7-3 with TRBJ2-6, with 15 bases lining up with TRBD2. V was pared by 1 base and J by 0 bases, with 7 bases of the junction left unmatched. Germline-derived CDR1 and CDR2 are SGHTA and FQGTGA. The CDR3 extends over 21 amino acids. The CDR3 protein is CASSLKAGGLAGGSGANVLTF. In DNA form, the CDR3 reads TGTGCCAGCAGCTTAAAAGCCGGGGGACTAGCGGGAGGCTCTGGGGCCAACGTCCTGACTTTC.

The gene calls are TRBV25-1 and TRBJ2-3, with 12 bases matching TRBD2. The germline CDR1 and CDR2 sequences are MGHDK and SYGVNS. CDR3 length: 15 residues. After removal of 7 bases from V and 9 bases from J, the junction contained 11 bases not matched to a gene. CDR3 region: CASTLAASGRETQYF. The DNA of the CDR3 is TGTGCCAGCACCCTGGCCGCTAGCGGGAGGGAAACGCAGTATTTT. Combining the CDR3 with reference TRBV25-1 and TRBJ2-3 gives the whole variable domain EADIYQTPRYLVIGTGKKITLECSQTMGHDKMYWYQQDPGMELHLIHYSYGVNSTEKGDLSSESTVSRIRTEHFPLTLESARPSHTSQYLCASTLAASGRETQYFGPGTRLTVL.

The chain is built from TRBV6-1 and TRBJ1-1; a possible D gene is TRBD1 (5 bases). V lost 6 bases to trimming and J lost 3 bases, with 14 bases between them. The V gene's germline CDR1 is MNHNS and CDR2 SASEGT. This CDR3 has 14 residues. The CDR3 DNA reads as TGTGCCAGCAGGGGGGAGATCGGGGACACTGAAGCTTTCTTT. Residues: CASRGEIGDTEAFF.

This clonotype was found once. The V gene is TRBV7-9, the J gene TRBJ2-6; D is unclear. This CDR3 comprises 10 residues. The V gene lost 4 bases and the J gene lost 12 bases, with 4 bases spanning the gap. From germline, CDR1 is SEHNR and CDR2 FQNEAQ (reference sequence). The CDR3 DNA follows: TGTGCCAGCAGCTCCTCCGTCCTGACTTTC. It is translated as CASSSSVLTF.

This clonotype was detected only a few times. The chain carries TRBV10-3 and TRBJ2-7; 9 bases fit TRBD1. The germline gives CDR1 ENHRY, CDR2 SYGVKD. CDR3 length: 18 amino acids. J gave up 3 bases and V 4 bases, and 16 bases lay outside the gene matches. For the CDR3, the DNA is TGTGCCATCAGTGGAATTCCGGGAGCGGAGGACAGGGGCTACGAGCAGTACTTC. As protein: CAISGIPGAEDRGYEQYF.